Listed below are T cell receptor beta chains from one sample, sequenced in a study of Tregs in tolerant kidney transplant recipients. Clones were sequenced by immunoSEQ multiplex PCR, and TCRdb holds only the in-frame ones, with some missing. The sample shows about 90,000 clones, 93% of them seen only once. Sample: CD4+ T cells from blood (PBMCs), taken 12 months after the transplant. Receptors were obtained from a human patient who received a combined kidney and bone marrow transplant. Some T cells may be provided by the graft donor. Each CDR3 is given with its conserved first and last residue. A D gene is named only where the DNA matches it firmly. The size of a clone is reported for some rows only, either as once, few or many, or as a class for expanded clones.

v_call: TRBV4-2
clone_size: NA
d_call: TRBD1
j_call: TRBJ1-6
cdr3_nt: TGTGCCAGCAGCCATCTGGGACGACAGGGGGGGAATTCACCCCTCCACTTT
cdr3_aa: CASSHLGRQGGNSPLHF

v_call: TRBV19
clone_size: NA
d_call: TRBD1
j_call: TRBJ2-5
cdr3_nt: TGTGCCAGTAGTCTCTCCAGGACAGGGAGCGAGACCCAGTACTTC
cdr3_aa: CASSLSRTGSETQYF

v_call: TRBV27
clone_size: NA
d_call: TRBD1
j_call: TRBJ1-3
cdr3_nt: TGTGCCAGCAGCAGAGGGGGCCCTGGAAACACCATATATTTT
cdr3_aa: CASSRGGPGNTIYF

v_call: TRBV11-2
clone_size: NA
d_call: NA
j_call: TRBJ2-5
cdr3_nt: TGTGCCAGCAGCCCCCGGTTCGTAGCGGAGTACCAAGAGACCCAGTACTTC
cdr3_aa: CASSPRFVAEYQETQYF

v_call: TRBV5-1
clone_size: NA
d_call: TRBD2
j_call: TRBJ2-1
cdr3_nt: TGCGCCAGCAGCCCGGAGAGCGGGAGGGTGAACAATGAGCAGTTCTTC
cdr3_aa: CASSPESGRVNNEQFF

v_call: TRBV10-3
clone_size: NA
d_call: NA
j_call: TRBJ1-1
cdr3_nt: TGTGCCATCAGCCCGACAGTTATGAACACTGAAGCTTTCTTT
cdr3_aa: CAISPTVMNTEAFF

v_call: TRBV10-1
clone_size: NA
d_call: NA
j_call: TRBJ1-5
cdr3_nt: TGCGCCAGCAGTGATCCCTATAGCAATCAGCCCCAGCATTTT
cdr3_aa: CASSDPYSNQPQHF

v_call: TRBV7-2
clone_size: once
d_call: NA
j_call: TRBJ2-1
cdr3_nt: TGTGCCAGCAGCTTCTTGGGTCTTGGGCATGAGCAGTTCTTC
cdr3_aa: CASSFLGLGHEQFF

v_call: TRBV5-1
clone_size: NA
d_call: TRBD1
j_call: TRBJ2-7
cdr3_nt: TGCGCCAGCAGCTTGGGGACAGGGGGGTACGAGCAGTACTTC
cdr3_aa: CASSLGTGGYEQYF

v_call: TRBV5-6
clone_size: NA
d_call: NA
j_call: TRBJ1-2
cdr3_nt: TGTGCCAGCAGCTTGGATCGAGGAATAAGCACCTTC
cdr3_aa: CASSLDRGISTF

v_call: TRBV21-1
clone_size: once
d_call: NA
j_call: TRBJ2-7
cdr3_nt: TGTGCCAGCAGCGGGGACAGGGGACCCTCCTACGAGCAGTACTTC
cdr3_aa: CASSGDRGPSYEQYF

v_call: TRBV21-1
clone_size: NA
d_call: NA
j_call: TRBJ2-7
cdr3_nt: TGTGCCAGCAGCAAAGACCCCGGGATCAGCTCCTACGAGCAGTACTTC
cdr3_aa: CASSKDPGISSYEQYF

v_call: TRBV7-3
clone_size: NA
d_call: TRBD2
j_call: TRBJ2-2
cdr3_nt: TGTGCCAGCAGCCTGTCCCCTAGCGGGAACACCGGGGAGCTGTTTTTT
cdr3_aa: CASSLSPSGNTGELFF

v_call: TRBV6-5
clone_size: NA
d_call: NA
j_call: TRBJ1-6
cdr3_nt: TGTGCCAGCAGTATTGAATACAGGAGTAATTCCCCCCTCCACTTT
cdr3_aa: CASSIEYRSNSPLHF

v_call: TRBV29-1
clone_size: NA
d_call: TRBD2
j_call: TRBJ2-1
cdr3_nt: TGCAGCTCTGCTGGACTAGCGGGGGGGAGCTCCTACAATGAGCAGTTCTTC
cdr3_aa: CSSAGLAGGSSYNEQFF

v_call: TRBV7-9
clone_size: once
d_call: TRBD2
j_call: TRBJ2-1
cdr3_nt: TGTGCCAGCAGCACAAGGGGGGGCCTAGCGGGGTACAATGAGCAGTTCTTC
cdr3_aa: CASSTRGGLAGYNEQFF

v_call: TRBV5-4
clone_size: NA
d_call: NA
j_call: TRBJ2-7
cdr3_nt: TGTGCCAGCAGCCCCTACTACGAGCAGTACTTC
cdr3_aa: CASSPYYEQYF

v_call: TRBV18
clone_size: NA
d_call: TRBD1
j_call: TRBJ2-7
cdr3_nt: TGTGCCAGCTCAGATTACAGGGGGCTAGGGGAGCAGTACTTC
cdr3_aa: CASSDYRGLGEQYF

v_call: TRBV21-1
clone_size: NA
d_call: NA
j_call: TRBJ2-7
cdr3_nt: TGTGCCAGCAGCAAAGGGGACTACTACGAGCAGTACTTC
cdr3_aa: CASSKGDYYEQYF

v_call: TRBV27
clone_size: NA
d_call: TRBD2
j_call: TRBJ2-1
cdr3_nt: TGTGCCAGCAGTTGGACTAGCGGGAGGTACAATGAGCAGTTCTTC
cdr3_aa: CASSWTSGRYNEQFF

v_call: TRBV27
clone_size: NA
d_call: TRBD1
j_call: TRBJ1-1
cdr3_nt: TGTGCCAGCAGTTTATCGAGAGGGGGCAACACTGAAGCTTTCTTT
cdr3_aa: CASSLSRGGNTEAFF

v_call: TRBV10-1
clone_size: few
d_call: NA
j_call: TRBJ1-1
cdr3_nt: TGCGCCAGCAGTGTTTGGGGCTACACTGAAGCTTTCTTT
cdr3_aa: CASSVWGYTEAFF

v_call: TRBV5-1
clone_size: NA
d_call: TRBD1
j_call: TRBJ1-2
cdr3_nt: TGCGCCACCTCCGTGGACAGGCCTTATGGCTACACCTTC
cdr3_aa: CATSVDRPYGYTF

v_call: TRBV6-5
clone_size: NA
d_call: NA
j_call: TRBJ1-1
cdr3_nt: TGTGCCAGCAGTTACGGTAGGGGGTACACTGAAGCTTTCTTT
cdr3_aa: CASSYGRGYTEAFF

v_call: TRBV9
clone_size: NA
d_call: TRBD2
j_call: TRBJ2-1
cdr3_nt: TGTGCCAGCAGCTTGACTAGCGGGCATATAGATGAGCAGTTCTTC
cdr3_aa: CASSLTSGHIDEQFF

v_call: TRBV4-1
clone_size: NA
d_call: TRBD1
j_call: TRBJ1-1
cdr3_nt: TGCGCCAGCAGCTTCTCGCGGGACAGGGGCATGAACACTGAAGCTTTCTTT
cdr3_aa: CASSFSRDRGMNTEAFF

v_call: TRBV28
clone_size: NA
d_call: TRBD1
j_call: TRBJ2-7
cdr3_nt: TGTGCCAGCAGTTCCTACAGGGGTTTCACCTACGAGCAGTACTTC
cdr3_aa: CASSSYRGFTYEQYF

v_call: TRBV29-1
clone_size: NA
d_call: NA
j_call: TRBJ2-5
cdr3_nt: TGCAGCGTAAGACAGGAAGAGACCCAGTACTTC
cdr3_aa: CSVRQEETQYF

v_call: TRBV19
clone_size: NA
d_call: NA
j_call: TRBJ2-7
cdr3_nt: TGTGCCAGTAGTCTTAGACAGGCAATCCCCTTTTACGAGCAGTACTTC
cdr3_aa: CASSLRQAIPFYEQYF

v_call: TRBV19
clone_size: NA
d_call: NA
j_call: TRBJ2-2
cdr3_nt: TGTGCCAGTAGTCGGGACTCGCTTGACACCGGGGAGCTGTTTTTT
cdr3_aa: CASSRDSLDTGELFF

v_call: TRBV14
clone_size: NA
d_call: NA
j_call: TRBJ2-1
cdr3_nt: TGTGCCAGCAGCCGATTACAGGAGCAGTTCTTC
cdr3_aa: CASSRLQEQFF

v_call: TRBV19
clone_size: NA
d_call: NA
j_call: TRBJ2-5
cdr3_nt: TGTGCCAGTAGTATACCAAACCCAGGAAGGGAGACCCAGTACTTC
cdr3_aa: CASSIPNPGRETQYF

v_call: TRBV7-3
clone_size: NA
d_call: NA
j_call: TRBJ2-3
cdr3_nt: TGTGCCAGCAGCTTGGGTCCCCCAGCGAACGTTTATACTAGCACAGATACGCAGTATTTT
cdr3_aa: CASSLGPPANVYTSTDTQYF